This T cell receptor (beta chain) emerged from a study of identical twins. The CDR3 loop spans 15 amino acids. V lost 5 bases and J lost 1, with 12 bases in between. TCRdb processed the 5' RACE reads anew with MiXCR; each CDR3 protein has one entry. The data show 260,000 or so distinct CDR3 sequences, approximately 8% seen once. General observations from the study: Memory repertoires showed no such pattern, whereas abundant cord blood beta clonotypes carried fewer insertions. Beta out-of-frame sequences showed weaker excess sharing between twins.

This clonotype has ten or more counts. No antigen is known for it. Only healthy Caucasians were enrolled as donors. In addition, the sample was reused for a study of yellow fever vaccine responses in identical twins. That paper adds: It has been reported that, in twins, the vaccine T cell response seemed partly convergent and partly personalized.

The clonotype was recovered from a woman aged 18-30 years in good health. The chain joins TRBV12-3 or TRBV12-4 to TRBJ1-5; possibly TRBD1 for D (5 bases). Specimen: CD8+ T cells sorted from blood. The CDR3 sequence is CASSPGEMSNQPQHF. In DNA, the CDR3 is TGTGCCAGCAGTCCGGGGGAAATGAGCAATCAGCCCCAGCATTTT.